The clone carrying this TCR beta chain was observed a few times. TCRdb re-called the 5' RACE reads through MiXCR, storing one row per CDR3 protein. The data contain hundreds of thousands of distinct CDR3 sequences, 9% to 15% of them seen just once; the ten biggest clones take up around 6.9%. This sample is part of a study of identical twins. In addition, the sample was reused for a study of yellow fever vaccine responses in identical twins. That source adds: Twins' vaccine T cell responses were reported to seem partly convergent and partly personalized.

The TCR comes from a woman between 18 and 30 years old in good health. The sequenced material came from CD8+ T cells sorted from blood.

The CDR3, as DNA: TGTGCCAGCAGCACTCGGGACATCGGGAATGAAAAACTGTTTTTT. It is translated as CASSTRDIGNEKLFF. The rearrangement joins TRBV7-9 to TRBJ1-4, with D perhaps TRBD1 (6 bases). The CDR3 is 15 amino acids. The V and J ends lost 5 bases and 5 bases respectively, with 15 bases between them. CDR1 SEHNR and CDR2 FQNEAQ come from the germline V gene (reference sequence). The variable domain in full, completed from reference TRBV7-9 and TRBJ1-4, reads DTGVSQNPRHKITKRGQNVTFRCDPISEHNRLYWYRQTLGQGPEFLTYFQNEAQLEKSRLLSDRFSAERPKGSFSTLEIQRTEQGDSAMYLCASSTRDIGNEKLFFGSGTQLSVL.